This T cell receptor beta chain was obtained from a study of cytotoxic CD8 clonotypes in ibrutinib-treated CLL. Looking at the study overall: Enrolment comprised around twelve relapsed/refractory and approximately 16 treatment-naive patients; fewer than 18 were IGHV unmutated. Findings of the study overall: Samples from sustained-remission and progressing patients were taken at different times.

Investigators sought sequencing depths of between 1 in 200,000 and 1 in 1 million T cells. Only in-frame clones appear in the TCRdb table, and some are missing; sequencing was by immunoSEQ multiplex PCR. The data show about 130,000 clones, with roughly 83% seen just once and roughly 12% held by the top ten. On this clone itself: What it binds is unknown.

Genomic DNA (about 2 micrograms) was obtained from cryopreserved PBMCs for construction of TCR beta libraries. Deletions cut 0 bases from V and 2 bases from J, with 11 bases between. The CDR3 contains 16 residues. Germline lookup yields CDR1 LGHNA and CDR2 YSLEER. This specimen consisted of PBMCs, obtained after 12 months of ibrutinib treatment. This chain uses TRBV4-3 with TRBJ1-3, with unresolved D. This receptor was obtained from a human donor with chronic lymphocytic leukemia. The DNA of the CDR3 is TGCGCCAGCAGCCAAGATAGTCGGAGGACTGGAAACACCATATATTTT. Its translation: CASSQDSRRTGNTIYF.